Shown below are 17 T cell receptor beta chains from a single sample sequenced in a study of PD-1 blockade in classical Hodgkin lymphoma. Sequenced by immunoSEQ multiplex PCR; TCRdb stores in-frame clones only, minus some. The data hold around 34,000 clones, with about nine tenths observed a single time. With no exception, relapse followed autologous stem cell transplantation in all patients, and brentuximab vedotin exposure varied. It was by magnetic negative selection that CD4+ T cells were purified from thawed PBMCs. The sample was CD4+ T cells from blood, taken at baseline. These receptor sequences come from a human donor with classical Hodgkin lymphoma.

The genes are TRBV19 and TRBJ2-7; D tentatively reads TRBD1 or TRBD2 (5 bases each). V was clipped by 9 bases and J by 3 bases, with 9 bases between them. Germline V lookup: CDR1 LNHDA, CDR2 SQIVND (reference sequence). This CDR3 has 11 amino acids. The CDR3 region has the DNA TGTGCCAGCCGGGACCGCTACGAGCAGTACTTC. It is translated as CASRDRYEQYF.

The rearrangement links TRBV27 to TRBJ1-3; maybe TRBD1 (5 bases). This CDR3 is built from 14 residues. Germline V CDR1 and CDR2: MNHEY, SMNVEV (reference sequence). The V end lost 7 bases, the J end lost 3 bases, and 13 bases lay between the germline ends. Here the CDR3 DNA reads TGTGCCAGCAAGGCAGGGACCATTGGAAACACCATATATTTT. It codes for CASKAGTIGNTIYF.

This chain joins TRBV25-1 and TRBJ2-5; D possibly corresponds to TRBD1 (6 bases). The germline CDR1 and CDR2 sequences are MGHDK and SYGVNS. CDR3 length: 17 residues. V lost 5 bases to trimming and J lost 1 base, with 20 bases between them. CDR3 residues: CASSPLGRTASQETQYF. CDR3 in DNA: TGTGCCAGCAGTCCCCTGGGTAGGACAGCAAGCCAAGAGACCCAGTACTTC.

CDR3 bases: TGCGCCAGCAGCTTGGTAGGGAGGGGAGATTTCTCCTACGAGCAGTACTTC. It yields the protein CASSLVGRGDFSYEQYF. The rearrangement uses TRBV5-1 and TRBJ2-7; 7 nucleotides match TRBD2. V dropped 0 bases and J dropped 0; count of bases not matched to a gene: 9. The CDR3 totals 17 residues. CDR1 is SGHRS and CDR2 is YFSETQ in the germline V gene.

This chain joins TRBV11-2 and TRBJ1-3; TRBD1 matches 8 bases. CDR1 and CDR2 (germline): SGHAT, FQNNGV. Losses at the gene ends were 5 bases for V and 2 bases for J; bases not matched to a gene: 5. This CDR3 spans 15 amino acids. CDR3 amino acids: CASSPQGVAGNTIYF. Here the CDR3 DNA reads TGTGCCAGCAGCCCACAGGGGGTTGCTGGAAACACCATATATTTT.

V and J are TRBV7-6 and TRBJ1-1; D unclear. Per germline, CDR1 SGHVS and CDR2 FNYEAQ. The CDR3 has 13 residues. V dropped 6 bases and J dropped 1 base, with 9 bases sitting between them. This chain's CDR3 is CASSFQENTEAFF. The CDR3 DNA reads TGTGCCAGCAGTTTTCAGGAGAACACTGAAGCTTTCTTT.

The rearrangement joins TRBV2 to TRBJ1-5, with D unclear. Trimming shortened V by 3 bases and J by 5 bases, and 11 bases separated the two germline ends. CDR1 and CDR2 from the germline V gene are SNHLY and FYNNEI. CDR3 length: 14 residues. CDR3 protein: CASSEGVSYQPQHF. CDR3 coding DNA: TGTGCCAGCAGTGAGGGTGTTAGTTATCAGCCCCAGCATTTT.

The chain uses TRBV6-5 and TRBJ1-1; D gene ambiguous. Deletions cut 6 bases from V and 3 bases from J, with 11 bases between. Looked up from germline, CDR1 is MNHEY and CDR2 is SVGAGI. The CDR3 is made up of 13 amino acids. The CDR3 sequence is CASSNNWDTEAFF. The DNA of the CDR3 is TGTGCCAGCAGCAACAACTGGGACACTGAAGCTTTCTTT.

The V and J genes are TRBV11-1 and TRBJ2-7; D unclear. V lost 5 bases to trimming and J lost 7 bases, with 15 bases between them. CDR1 and CDR2 from the germline V gene are SGHAT and FQDESV (reference sequence). The CDR3 extends over 13 amino acids. The CDR3 region has the DNA TGTGCCAGCAGCGTCGACCTATCTGGGGAGCAGTACTTC. This codes for CASSVDLSGEQYF.

The V call is TRBV7-3, the J call TRBJ1-1; D is uncertain. This CDR3 contains 14 residues. With 2 bases removed from V and 4 bases from J, the gap between germline ends came to 11 bases. CDR1 SGHTA and CDR2 FQGTGA come from the germline V gene. CDR3: CASSLLGGSTEAFF. The CDR3 nucleotides read TGTGCCAGCAGCTTATTAGGTGGGAGCACTGAAGCTTTCTTT.

The chain couples TRBV7-9 to TRBJ2-7; possible D gene TRBD1, 7 bases. The CDR3 sequence is 17 residues long. With 5 bases removed from V and 0 bases from J, the gap between germline ends came to 20 bases. CDR1 and CDR2 (germline): SEHNR, FQNEAQ (reference sequence). The CDR3 loop reads CASSHAGTDRASYEQYF. CDR3 sequence (DNA): TGTGCCAGCAGCCACGCGGGGACCGACAGGGCCTCCTACGAGCAGTACTTC.

This chain uses TRBV27 with TRBJ2-7; 7 nucleotides align to TRBD1. The CDR3 spans 14 residues. Trimming removed 7 bases from V and 1 base from J; junction bases left unmatched: 7. The V gene's germline CDR1 is MNHEY and CDR2 SMNVEV (reference sequence). This chain's CDR3 is CASKGDRISYEQYF. The CDR3 nucleotides read TGTGCCAGCAAAGGGGACAGAATTTCCTACGAGCAGTACTTC.

The J gene is TRBJ2-3, the V gene TRBV18; 7 bases fit TRBD1. The CDR3 spans 19 residues. Germline values: CDR1 KGHSH, CDR2 LQKENI. The V gene end was trimmed by 3 bases and the J gene end by 1 base; junction bases not matched to a gene: 16. CDR3 sequence: CASSPFRDSSLLRTDTQYF. CDR3 sequence (DNA): TGTGCCAGCTCACCTTTCCGGGACAGCTCACTCCTCCGCACAGATACGCAGTATTTT.

The V gene is TRBV7-9, the J gene TRBJ1-4; D perhaps matches TRBD1 (6 bases). The CDR3 spans 16 residues. Trimming removed 2 bases at V and 8 bases at J, with 18 bases between. CDR1 is SEHNR, CDR2 FQNEAQ, per germline (reference sequence). This chain's CDR3 is CASSLRGGRLQEKLFF. The DNA for the CDR3 is TGTGCCAGCAGCTTAAGAGGGGGGCGGCTTCAAGAAAAACTGTTTTTT.

The chain is built from TRBV7-3 and TRBJ2-2; no definite D call. This CDR3 has 16 residues. V lost 2 bases, J lost 2 bases, and 12 bases lay in between. From germline, CDR1 is SGHTA and CDR2 FQGTGA. This chain's CDR3 is CASSLVPLPNTGELFF. In DNA, the CDR3 is TGTGCCAGCAGCTTAGTGCCCCTACCTAACACCGGGGAGCTGTTTTTT.

J is TRBJ2-7 and V is TRBV6-1; D possibly corresponds to TRBD2 (5 bases). The CDR3 totals 15 residues. The germline gives CDR1 MNHNS, CDR2 SASEGT. Trimming removed 1 base from V and 0 bases from J, with 10 bases in between. This chain's CDR3 is CASSEGPGSSYEQYF. The CDR3 DNA is TGTGCCAGCAGTGAAGGGCCGGGGAGCTCCTACGAGCAGTACTTC.

This clone was picked up one time. The V and J genes are TRBV9 and TRBJ1-3, with a tentative D call TRBD1 (5 bases). V lost 2 bases, J lost 6 bases, and 9 bases lay in between. The CDR3 sequence is 13 residues long. Germline CDR1 is SGDLS and CDR2 is YYNGEE. For the CDR3, the DNA is TGTGCCAGCAGCGTTGGTGGGGCAAACACCATATATTTT. Residues: CASSVGGANTIYF.